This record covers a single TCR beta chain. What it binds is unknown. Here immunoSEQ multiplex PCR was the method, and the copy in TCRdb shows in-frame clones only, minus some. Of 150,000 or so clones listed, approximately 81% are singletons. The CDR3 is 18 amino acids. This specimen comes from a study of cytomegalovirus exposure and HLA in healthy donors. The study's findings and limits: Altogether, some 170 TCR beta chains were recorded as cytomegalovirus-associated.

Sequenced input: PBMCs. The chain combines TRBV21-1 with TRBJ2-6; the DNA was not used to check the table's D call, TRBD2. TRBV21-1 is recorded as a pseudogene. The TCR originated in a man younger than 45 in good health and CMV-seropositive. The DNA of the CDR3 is TGTGCCAGCAGAAATGGGGACTCCTCTCGCCCGGGGGCCAACGTCCTGACTTTC. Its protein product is CASRNGDSSRPGANVLTF.